What follows are 5 T cell receptor beta chains derived from one specimen sequenced in a study of cytomegalovirus exposure and HLA in healthy donors. A multiplex PCR was run with 60 Vbeta primers and 13 Jbeta primers. Here immunoSEQ multiplex PCR was the method, and the copy in TCRdb shows in-frame clones only, minus some. Here the sample spans more than 95,000 clones, roughly three quarters being singletons. The sequenced material came from PBMCs. The receptors shown here come from a man in his forties or fifties in good health and CMV-seropositive.

This clone was counted only a few times. The chain links TRBV18 to TRBJ1-4; tentatively, D is TRBD1 (6 bases). The CDR3 is made up of 14 amino acids. V lost 1 base and J lost 5, with 8 bases in between. Germline CDR1 and CDR2: KGHSH and LQKENI. DNA for the CDR3: TGTGCCAGCTCACCACGAACAGGGAATGAAAAACTGTTTTTT. Translation: CASSPRTGNEKLFF.

This rearrangement joins TRBV25-1 to TRBJ1-4; 7 bases align to TRBD1. The CDR3 totals 13 residues. Germline CDR1 is MGHDK and CDR2 is SYGVNS. The J segment lost 5 bases and the V segment lost 8 bases, leaving 5 bases of the junction unmatched. The CDR3 loop reads CASEEDRNEKLFF. CDR3 DNA: TGTGCCAGCGAGGAGGACAGGAATGAAAAACTGTTTTTT.

V usage is TRBV19 and J usage is TRBJ1-5, with D maybe TRBD1 (6 bases). Germline CDR1 reads LNHDA; CDR2 reads SQIVND (reference sequence). This CDR3 spans 14 amino acids. Trimming took off 6 bases at V and 2 bases at J, with 11 bases between the two ends. The CDR3 is CASRDSIRNQPQHF. In DNA, the CDR3 is TGTGCCAGTAGGGACAGCATCCGCAATCAGCCCCAGCATTTT.

This clone has a handful of counts. The J gene is TRBJ1-4, the V gene TRBV9; the match to TRBD1 covers 12 bases. This CDR3 contains 15 residues. The trim removed 4 bases at V and 8 bases at J, leaving 6 bases unmatched. CDR1 is SGDLS, CDR2 YYNGEE, per germline. The CDR3 reads CASSPRDRGQEKLFF. CDR3 nucleotide sequence: TGTGCCAGCAGCCCTCGGGACAGGGGGCAAGAAAAACTGTTTTTT. Based on the CDR3 plus reference TRBV9 and TRBJ1-4, the full variable domain is DSGVTQTPKHLITATGQRVTLRCSPRSGDLSVYWYQQSLDQGLQFLIQYYNGEERAKGNILERFSAQQFPDLHSELNLSSLELGDSALYFCASSPRDRGQEKLFFGSGTQLSVL.

The chain carries TRBV7-9 and TRBJ2-3; D is undetermined. V lost 3 bases and J 0 bases, leaving 10 bases between the germline ends. This CDR3 contains 15 residues. The V gene's germline CDR1 is SEHNR and CDR2 FQNEAQ (reference sequence). Here the CDR3 DNA reads TGTGCCAGCAGCTTCGCGACTTCTAGCACAGATACGCAGTATTTT. Translating it yields CASSFATSSTDTQYF. Full variable domain (outside the CDR3, taken from reference TRBV7-9 and TRBJ2-3): DTGVSQNPRHKITKRGQNVTFRCDPISEHNRLYWYRQTLGQGPEFLTYFQNEAQLEKSRLLSDRFSAERPKGSFSTLEIQRTEQGDSAMYLCASSFATSSTDTQYFGPGTRLTVL.